This T cell receptor (beta chain) was recorded in a study of CD8 T cells in Susac syndrome. V lost 1 base and J 5 bases, leaving 7 bases between the germline ends. The length of the CDR3 is 12 residues. Germline V gives CDR1 DFQATT, CDR2 SNEGSKA (reference sequence). When the RNA was reverse transcribed, random hexamers were used with an input of roughly 0.5 to 1 ug. TCRdb itself ran the immunoSEQ multiplex PCR reads through MiXCR, one entry per CDR3 protein. The sample records 200,000 or so distinct CDR3 sequences, 90% to 95% being singletons. The receptor was isolated from a human donor with multiple sclerosis. This chain joins TRBV20-1 and TRBJ2-3; no clear D gene. The sequenced material came from CD4+ T cells from PBMCs. The CDR3 sequence is CSARVFGDTQYF. DNA of the CDR3: TGCAGTGCTAGAGTTTTCGGAGATACGCAGTATTTT.